This paragraph covers one T cell receptor beta chain sequence. The CDR3 is 15 residues long. The V and J ends lost 0 bases and 4 bases, in that order; junction bases with no gene match: 2. Looked up from germline, CDR1 is SGDLS and CDR2 is YYNGEE. The source of the sample is a study of blood T cell repertoires in COVID-19. The wider study: The study drew acute and convalescent COVID-19 samples from the United States, Italy and Spain. Sample material is recorded as cDNA or gDNA derived from T cells, B-cell-depleted T cells, or PBMCs.

Per the original data handling: For nucleated cells, counts were estimated from reference gene primer amplification. Repertoires were generated with immunoSEQ multiplex PCR, while TCRdb's copy carries only in-frame clones and drops some. That table supplies the V and J calls and clone size; D and trimming were determined from the DNA. The sample contains about 21,000 clones, approximately 95% of which appear only once. The chain is built from TRBV9 and TRBJ1-5; TRBD1 matches 9 bases. Sequencing input: peripheral blood. The sequence was obtained from a woman in her forties or fifties with active COVID-19. The CDR3 DNA is TGTGCCAGCAGCGTAGGGACAGGGGAAAATCAGCCCCAGCATTTT. Protein sequence: CASSVGTGENQPQHF.